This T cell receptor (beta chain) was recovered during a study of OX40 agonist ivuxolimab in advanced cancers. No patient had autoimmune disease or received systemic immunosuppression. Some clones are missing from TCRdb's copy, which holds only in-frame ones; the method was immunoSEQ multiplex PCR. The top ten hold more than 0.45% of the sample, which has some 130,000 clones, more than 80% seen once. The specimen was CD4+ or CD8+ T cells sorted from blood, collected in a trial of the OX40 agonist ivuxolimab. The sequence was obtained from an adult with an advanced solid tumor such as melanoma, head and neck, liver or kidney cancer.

CDR3 in amino acids: CASSQGPDSQETQYF. Written as DNA, the CDR3 is TGTGCCAGCAGCCAAGGCCCGGACTCACAAGAGACCCAGTACTTC. J is TRBJ2-5 and V is TRBV4-2, with a tentative D call TRBD2 (5 bases). The CDR3 covers 15 residues. V lost 1 base and J 2 bases, leaving 11 bases between the germline ends. Germline V gene sequence: CDR1 LGHNA, CDR2 YNFKEQ.